The entry that follows covers one T cell receptor beta chain sequence. The data derive from a study of blood T cell repertoires in COVID-19. Study information: Donors in the United States, Italy and Spain gave samples during acute or convalescent COVID-19.

V shed 6 bases and J 5 bases; nucleotides not matched to a gene: 8. Looked up from germline, CDR1 is SGHAT and CDR2 is FQDESV (reference sequence). The CDR3 is 14 residues long. Authors' methods: For nucleated cells, counts were estimated from reference gene primer amplification. Clones were sequenced by immunoSEQ multiplex PCR, and TCRdb holds only the in-frame ones, with some missing. V and J calls and clone size are given by that table; D and trimming were obtained from the DNA. The sample holds 70,000 to 80,000 clones, around 79% seen once. The sequenced sample was peripheral blood. The chain links TRBV11-1 to TRBJ2-7; 9 nucleotides line up with TRBD1. The source of this sequence is a man aged 45-65 years with acute or convalescent COVID-19. CDR3 region: CASSPGQGKDEQYF. In DNA form, the CDR3 reads TGTGCCAGCAGTCCAGGACAGGGGAAGGACGAGCAGTACTTC. Full variable domain (missing parts from reference TRBV11-1 and TRBJ2-7): EAEVAQSPRYKITEKSQAVAFWCDPISGHATLYWYRQILGQGPELLVQFQDESVVDDSQLPKDRFSAERLKGVDSTLKIQPAELGDSAMYLCASSPGQGKDEQYFGPGTRLTVT.